These 6 T cell receptor beta chains were all obtained from the same sample, sequenced in a study of blood T cell repertoires in COVID-19. Measured with immunoSEQ multiplex PCR; TCRdb has only the in-frame clones, and not every one. In the table there are about 520,000 clones, roughly 85% of which are singletons. The sequencing sample was made of peripheral blood. The receptors shown here come from a human donor in a cohort sampled during active COVID-19.

The chain recombines TRBV11-3 with TRBJ2-5; 8 bases match TRBD1. Germline V gives CDR1 SGHNT, CDR2 YENEEA. This CDR3 has 15 amino acids. V lost 5 bases, J lost 3 bases, and 8 bases stayed unmatched. CDR3 nucleotide sequence: TGTGCCAGCAGCGCAGGGGGCCTTAGGGAAGAGACCCAGTACTTC. This sequence encodes CASSAGGLREETQYF.

The chain employs TRBV3-1 (or the pseudogene TRBV3-2) and TRBJ2-5, with 10 nucleotides matching TRBD1. After removal of 1 base from V and 5 bases from J, the junction contained 7 bases not matched to a gene. Per the germline V gene, CDR1 is LGHDT and CDR2 is YNNKEL (reference sequence). CDR3 length: 16 residues. This chain's CDR3 is CASSQVGTGALETQYF. CDR3 nucleotides: TGTGCCAGCAGCCAAGTTGGGACAGGGGCTCTGGAGACCCAGTACTTC.

This clone has a handful of counts. The V and J genes are TRBV7-9 and TRBJ1-2; D possibly corresponds to TRBD1 (5 bases). There are 13 residues in the CDR3. V lost 5 bases and J 4 bases, leaving 11 bases between the germline ends. Germline CDR1 SEHNR, CDR2 FQNEAQ (reference sequence). As DNA, the CDR3 is TGTGCCAGCAGCGTCAGGGCCCCCTATGGCTACACCTTC. It specifies CASSVRAPYGYTF.

About this clone: Other DNA sequences of this sample code for an identical CDR3. The rearrangement links TRBV6-6 to TRBJ1-6; no reliable D call. The germline V gene has CDR1 MNHNY and CDR2 SVGAGI (reference sequence). The CDR3 covers 12 residues. The V end lost 2 bases, the J end lost 7 bases, and 3 bases lay between the germline ends. The CDR3 sequence is CASSYQNSPLHF. CDR3 sequence (DNA): TGTGCCAGCAGTTACCAAAATTCACCCCTCCACTTT.

This rearrangement joins TRBV29-1 to TRBJ1-1; tentative D call: TRBD1 (5 bases). This CDR3 contains 11 residues. The ends were cut back, 6 bases at V and 6 bases at J, with 11 bases in the middle. Germline CDR1 is SQVTM and CDR2 is ANQGSEA. The chain's CDR3 is CSVQGGPEAFF. CDR3 nucleotides: TGCAGCGTCCAGGGCGGCCCTGAAGCTTTCTTT.

V gene TRBV28 combines with J gene TRBJ1-2; the match to TRBD1 covers 9 bases. Per germline, CDR1 MDHEN and CDR2 SYDVKM. The CDR3 extends over 15 amino acids. Trimming took 4 bases from V and 0 from J; bases not matched to a gene: 3. In nucleotides, the CDR3 is TGTGCCAGCAGTTACCGGGACAGGGCTAACTATGGCTACACCTTC. Amino acid sequence: CASSYRDRANYGYTF.